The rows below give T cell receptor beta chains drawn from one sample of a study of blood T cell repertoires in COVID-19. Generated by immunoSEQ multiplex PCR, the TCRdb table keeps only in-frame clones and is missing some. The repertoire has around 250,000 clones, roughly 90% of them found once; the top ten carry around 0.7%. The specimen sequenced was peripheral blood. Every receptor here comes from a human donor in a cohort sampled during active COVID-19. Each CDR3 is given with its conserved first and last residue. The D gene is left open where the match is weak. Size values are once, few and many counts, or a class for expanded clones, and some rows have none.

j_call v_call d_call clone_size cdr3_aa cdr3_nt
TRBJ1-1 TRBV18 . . CASCLGGDGTEAFF TGTGCCAGCTGTCTAGGGGGAGATGGCACTGAAGCTTTCTTT
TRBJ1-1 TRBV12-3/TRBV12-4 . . CASSWANTEAFF TGTGCCAGCAGTTGGGCGAACACTGAAGCTTTCTTT
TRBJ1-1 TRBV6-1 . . CASSEGGANTEAFF TGTGCCAGCAGTGAGGGGGGGGCTAACACTGAAGCTTTCTTT
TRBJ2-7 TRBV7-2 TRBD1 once CASTAGLGQGRYEQYF TGTGCCAGCACCGCGGGGCTGGGACAGGGGAGATACGAGCAGTACTTC
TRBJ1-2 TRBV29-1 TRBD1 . CSVGTGTGYGYTF TGCAGCGTTGGGACAGGGACCGGCTATGGCTACACCTTC
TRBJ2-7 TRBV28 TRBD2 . CASSFLTSGRPEQYF TGTGCCAGCAGTTTCCTGACTAGCGGGAGACCCGAGCAGTACTTC
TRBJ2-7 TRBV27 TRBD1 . CASSSQGAYEQYF TGTGCCAGCAGTTCACAGGGGGCGTACGAGCAGTACTTC
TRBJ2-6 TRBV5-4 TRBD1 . CASIPPGTDSGANVLTF TGTGCCAGCATCCCCCCGGGGACAGACTCTGGGGCCAACGTCCTGACTTTC
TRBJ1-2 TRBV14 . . CASSQGFGAGPLYGYTF TGTGCCAGCAGCCAAGGGTTTGGGGCAGGGCCCCTCTATGGCTACACCTTC
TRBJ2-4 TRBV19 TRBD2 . CASSIGGGPGRNIQYF TGTGCCAGTAGTATCGGCGGGGGGCCAGGTAGAAACATTCAGTACTTC
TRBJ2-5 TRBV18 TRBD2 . CASSPGLGRETQYF TGTGCCAGCTCACCTGGACTAGGGCGAGAGACCCAGTACTTC
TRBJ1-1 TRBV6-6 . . CASSPAPGTVAFF TGTGCCAGCAGTCCAGCTCCCGGGACTGTGGCTTTCTTT
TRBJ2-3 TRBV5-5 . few CASSPLAVQYF TGTGCCAGCAGCCCGCTAGCAGTGCAGTATTTT
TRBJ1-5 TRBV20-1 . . CSASLDDQNQPQHF TGCAGTGCTAGTCTAGACGATCAAAATCAGCCCCAGCATTTT
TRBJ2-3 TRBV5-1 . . CASTLQTSSDTQYF TGCGCCAGCACCCTTCAGACTAGTTCAGATACGCAGTATTTT
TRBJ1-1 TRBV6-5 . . CASSYGGVKAFF TGTGCCAGCAGTTACGGCGGAGTCAAAGCTTTCTTT
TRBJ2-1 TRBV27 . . CASSIGTPPYNEQFF TGTGCCAGCAGTATCGGGACTCCCCCTTACAATGAGCAGTTCTTC
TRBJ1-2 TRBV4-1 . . CASSQDPQENGYTF TGCGCCAGCAGCCAAGATCCACAGGAGAATGGCTACACCTTC
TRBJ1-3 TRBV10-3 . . CAISEGLSGNTIYF TGTGCCATCAGTGAGGGGCTCTCTGGAAACACCATATATTTT
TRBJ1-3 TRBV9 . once CASSWEGSGNTIYF TGTGCCAGCAGCTGGGAGGGCTCTGGAAACACCATATATTTT
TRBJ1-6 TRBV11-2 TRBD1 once CASSFNPGTGYNSPLHF TGTGCCAGCAGCTTTAATCCTGGGACAGGGTATAATTCACCCCTCCACTTT
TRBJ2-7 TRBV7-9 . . CASSPALIGGRYEQYF TGTGCCAGCAGCCCCGCCCTCATCGGGGGTCGGTACGAGCAGTACTTC
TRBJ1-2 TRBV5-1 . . CASSLSVRAPGYTF TGCGCCAGCAGCTTGTCCGTTAGGGCCCCGGGATACACCTTC
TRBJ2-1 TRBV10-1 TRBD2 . CASSDSGGSNEQFF TGCGCCAGCAGTGATAGCGGGGGTAGCAATGAGCAGTTCTTC
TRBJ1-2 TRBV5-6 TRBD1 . CASSLVPGTGGHYGYTF TGTGCCAGCAGCTTGGTACCGGGCACAGGGGGCCACTATGGCTACACCTTC
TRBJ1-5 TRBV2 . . CASSGTVLLSNQPQHF TGTGCCAGCAGTGGTACAGTACTCCTTAGCAATCAGCCCCAGCATTTT
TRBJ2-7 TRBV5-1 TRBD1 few CASSLGQGSYEQYF TGCGCCAGCAGCTTGGGACAGGGATCCTACGAGCAGTACTTC
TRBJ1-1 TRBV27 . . CASSFSMNTEAFF TGTGCCAGCAGTTTTAGTATGAACACTGAAGCTTTCTTT
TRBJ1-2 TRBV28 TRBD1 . CASSLGQGAHGYTF TGTGCCAGCAGTTTGGGACAGGGGGCGCATGGCTACACCTTC
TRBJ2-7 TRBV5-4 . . CASRPQGTYEQYF TGTGCCAGCAGACCTCAGGGAACCTACGAGCAGTACTTC
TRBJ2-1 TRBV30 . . CAWSPLAGAPSYNEQFF TGTGCCTGGAGTCCTCTGGCGGGGGCCCCATCCTACAATGAGCAGTTCTTC
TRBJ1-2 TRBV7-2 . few CASSLEAGANYGYTF TGTGCCAGCAGCTTAGAGGCGGGAGCTAACTATGGCTACACCTTC
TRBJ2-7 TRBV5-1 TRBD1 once CASSLPRQGRTEQYF TGCGCCAGCAGCTTACCGCGACAGGGCAGAACCGAGCAGTACTTC
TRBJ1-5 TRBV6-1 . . CASSEMVGEGQPQHF TGTGCCAGCAGTGAAATGGTAGGGGAAGGGCAGCCCCAGCATTTT
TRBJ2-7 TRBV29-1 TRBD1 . CSVEGQEKYEQYF TGCAGCGTTGAGGGACAGGAGAAATACGAGCAGTACTTC
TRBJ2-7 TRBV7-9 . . CASSSTTAPHEQYF TGTGCCAGCAGCTCAACGACAGCCCCTCACGAGCAGTACTTC
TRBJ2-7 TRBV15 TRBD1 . CATSRGATGGIDEQYF TGTGCCACCAGCAGGGGAGCGACAGGGGGAATAGACGAGCAGTACTTC
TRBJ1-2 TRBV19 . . CASSRPGKGNYGYTF TGTGCCAGTAGTCGCCCCGGGAAGGGCAACTATGGCTACACCTTC
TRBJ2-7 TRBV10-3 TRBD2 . CAISGFLAGPHYEQYF TGTGCCATCAGTGGGTTCCTAGCGGGGCCCCACTACGAGCAGTACTTC
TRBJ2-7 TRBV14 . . CASSADYYEQYF TGTGCCAGCAGCGCCGACTACTACGAGCAGTACTTC
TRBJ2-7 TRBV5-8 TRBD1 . CASSFFRGTGASPYEQYF TGTGCCAGCAGCTTCTTTCGAGGGACAGGGGCAAGCCCCTACGAGCAGTACTTC
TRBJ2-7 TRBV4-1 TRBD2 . CASSQVSLAGGGEQYF TGCGCCAGCAGCCAAGTTTCCTTGGCGGGGGGTGGTGAGCAGTACTTC